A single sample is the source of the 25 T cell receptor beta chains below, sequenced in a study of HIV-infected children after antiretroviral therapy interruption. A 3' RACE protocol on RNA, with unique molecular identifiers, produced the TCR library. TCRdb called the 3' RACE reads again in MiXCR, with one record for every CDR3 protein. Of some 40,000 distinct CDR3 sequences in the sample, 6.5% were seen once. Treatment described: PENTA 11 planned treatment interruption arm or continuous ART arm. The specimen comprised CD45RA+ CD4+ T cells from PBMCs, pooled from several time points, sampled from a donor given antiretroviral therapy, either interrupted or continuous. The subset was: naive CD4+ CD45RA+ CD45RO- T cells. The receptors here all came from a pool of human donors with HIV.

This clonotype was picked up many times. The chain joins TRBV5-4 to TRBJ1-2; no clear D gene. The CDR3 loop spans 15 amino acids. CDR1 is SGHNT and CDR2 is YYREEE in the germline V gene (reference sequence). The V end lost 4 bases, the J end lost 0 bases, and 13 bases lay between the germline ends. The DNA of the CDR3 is TGTGCCAGCAGCCCCCCGGGGTCTACTAACTATGGCTACACCTTC. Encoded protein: CASSPPGSTNYGYTF.

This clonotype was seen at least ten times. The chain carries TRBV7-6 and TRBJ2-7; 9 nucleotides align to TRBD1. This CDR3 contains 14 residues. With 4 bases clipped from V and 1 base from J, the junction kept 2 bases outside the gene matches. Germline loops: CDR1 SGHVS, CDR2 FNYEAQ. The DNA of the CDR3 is TGTGCCAGCAGCTCCGGGACAGGGTCCTACGAGCAGTACTTC. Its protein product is CASSSGTGSYEQYF.

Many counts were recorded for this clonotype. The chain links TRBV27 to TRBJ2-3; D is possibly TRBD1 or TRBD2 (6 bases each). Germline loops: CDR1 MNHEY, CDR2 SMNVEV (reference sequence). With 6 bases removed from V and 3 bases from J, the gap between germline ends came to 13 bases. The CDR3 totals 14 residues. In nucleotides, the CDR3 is TGTGCCAGCAGATCACTAGGGGGGACAGATACGCAGTATTTT. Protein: CASRSLGGTDTQYF.

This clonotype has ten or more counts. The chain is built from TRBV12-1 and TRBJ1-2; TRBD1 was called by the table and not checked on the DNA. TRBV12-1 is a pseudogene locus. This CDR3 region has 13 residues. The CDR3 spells CASSDRKDYGYTF. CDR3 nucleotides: TGTGCCAGCTCCGACAGGAAGGACTATGGCTACACCTTC.

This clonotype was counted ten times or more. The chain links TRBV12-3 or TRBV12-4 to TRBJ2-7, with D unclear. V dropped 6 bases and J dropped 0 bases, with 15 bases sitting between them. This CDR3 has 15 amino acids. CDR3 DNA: TGTGCCAGCAGCCGCCTGATGGGTCCCTCCTACGAGCAGTACTTC. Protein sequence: CASSRLMGPSYEQYF.

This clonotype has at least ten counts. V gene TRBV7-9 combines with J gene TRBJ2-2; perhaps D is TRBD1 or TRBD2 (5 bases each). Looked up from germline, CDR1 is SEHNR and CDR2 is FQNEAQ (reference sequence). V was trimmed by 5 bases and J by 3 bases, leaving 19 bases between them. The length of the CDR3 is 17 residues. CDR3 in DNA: TGTGCCAGCAGCCCCCGGGGCGCGTCGATTGACACCGGGGAGCTGTTTTTT. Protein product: CASSPRGASIDTGELFF.

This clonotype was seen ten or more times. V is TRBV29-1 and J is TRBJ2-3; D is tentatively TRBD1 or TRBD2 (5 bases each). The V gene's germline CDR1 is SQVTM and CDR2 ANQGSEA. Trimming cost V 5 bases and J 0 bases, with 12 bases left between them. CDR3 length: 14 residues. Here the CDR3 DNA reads TGCAGCGTTCTCTCCTGGGACAGCACAGATACGCAGTATTTT. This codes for CSVLSWDSTDTQYF.

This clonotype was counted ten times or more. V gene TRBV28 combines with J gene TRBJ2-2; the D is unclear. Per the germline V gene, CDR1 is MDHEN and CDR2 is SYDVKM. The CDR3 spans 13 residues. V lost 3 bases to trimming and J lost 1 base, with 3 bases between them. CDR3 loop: CASSFRNTGELFF. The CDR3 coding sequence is TGTGCCAGCAGTTTTCGGAACACCGGGGAGCTGTTTTTT.

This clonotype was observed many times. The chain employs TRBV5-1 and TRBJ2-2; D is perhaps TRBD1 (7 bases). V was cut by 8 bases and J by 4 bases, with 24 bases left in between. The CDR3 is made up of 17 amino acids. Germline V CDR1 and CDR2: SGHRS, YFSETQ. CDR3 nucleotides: TGCGCCAGTATGCCGGGACAGCTTTTGGGGGGCACCGGGGAGCTGTTTTTT. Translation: CASMPGQLLGGTGELFF.

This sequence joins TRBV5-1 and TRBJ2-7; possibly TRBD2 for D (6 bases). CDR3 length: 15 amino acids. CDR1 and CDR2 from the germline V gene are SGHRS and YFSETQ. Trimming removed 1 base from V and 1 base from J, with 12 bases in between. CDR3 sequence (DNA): TGCGCCAGCAGCTTGTTTGGACTATTATCCTACGAGCAGTACTTC. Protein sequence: CASSLFGLLSYEQYF.

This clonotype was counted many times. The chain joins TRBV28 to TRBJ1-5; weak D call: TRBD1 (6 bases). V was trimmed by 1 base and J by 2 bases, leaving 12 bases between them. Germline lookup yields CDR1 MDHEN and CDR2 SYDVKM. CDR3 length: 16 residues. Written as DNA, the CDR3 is TGTGCCAGCAGTTTATATGGGGGCGCCGGCAATCAGCCCCAGCATTTT. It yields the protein CASSLYGGAGNQPQHF.

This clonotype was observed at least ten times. CDR3 protein: CSAGLAGGLETQYF. In nucleotides, the CDR3 is TGCAGTGCAGGACTAGCGGGGGGGCTGGAGACCCAGTACTTC. This rearrangement joins TRBV20-1 to TRBJ2-5; 15 bases match TRBD2. CDR1 DFQATT and CDR2 SNEGSKA come from the germline V gene (reference sequence). There are 14 residues in the CDR3. Trimming removed 6 bases from V and 5 bases from J; junction bases left unmatched: 4.

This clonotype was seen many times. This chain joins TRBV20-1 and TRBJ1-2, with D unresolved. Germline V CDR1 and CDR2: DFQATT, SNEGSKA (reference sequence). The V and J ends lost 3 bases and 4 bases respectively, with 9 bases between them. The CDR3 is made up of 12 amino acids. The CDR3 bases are TGCAGTGCTAGGGACGATCCCTATGGCTACACCTTC. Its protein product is CSARDDPYGYTF.

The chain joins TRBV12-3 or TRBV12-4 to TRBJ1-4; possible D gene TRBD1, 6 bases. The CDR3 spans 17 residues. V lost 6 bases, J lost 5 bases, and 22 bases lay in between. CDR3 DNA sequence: TGTGCCAGCAGAAATAGGGCCTCAGGGGCCGAAAATGAAAAACTGTTTTTT. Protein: CASRNRASGAENEKLFF.

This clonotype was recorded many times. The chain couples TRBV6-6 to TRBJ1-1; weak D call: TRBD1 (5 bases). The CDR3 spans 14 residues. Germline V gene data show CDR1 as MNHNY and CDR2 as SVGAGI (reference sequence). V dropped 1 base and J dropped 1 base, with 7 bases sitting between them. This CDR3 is CASSYLDTNTEAFF. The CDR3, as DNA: TGTGCCAGCAGTTACTTGGACACGAACACTGAAGCTTTCTTT.

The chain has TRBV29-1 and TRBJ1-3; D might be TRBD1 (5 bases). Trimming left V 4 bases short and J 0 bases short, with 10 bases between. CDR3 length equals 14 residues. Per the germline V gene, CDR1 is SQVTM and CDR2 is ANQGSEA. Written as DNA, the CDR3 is TGCAGCGTTGTGGGGACGCTCTCTGGAAACACCATATATTTT. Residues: CSVVGTLSGNTIYF.

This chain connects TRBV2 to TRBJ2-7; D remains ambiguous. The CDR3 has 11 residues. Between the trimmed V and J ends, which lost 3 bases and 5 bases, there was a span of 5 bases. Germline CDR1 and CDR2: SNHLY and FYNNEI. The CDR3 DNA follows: TGTGCCAGCAGTGAGGACCACGAGCAGTACTTC. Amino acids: CASSEDHEQYF.

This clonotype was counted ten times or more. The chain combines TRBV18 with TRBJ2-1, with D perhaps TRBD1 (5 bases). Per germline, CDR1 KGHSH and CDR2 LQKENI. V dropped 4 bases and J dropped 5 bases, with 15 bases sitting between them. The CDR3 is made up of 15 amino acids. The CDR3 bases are TGTGCCAGCTCACTGTTTCAGGGTCTCAACAATGAGCAGTTCTTC. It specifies CASSLFQGLNNEQFF.

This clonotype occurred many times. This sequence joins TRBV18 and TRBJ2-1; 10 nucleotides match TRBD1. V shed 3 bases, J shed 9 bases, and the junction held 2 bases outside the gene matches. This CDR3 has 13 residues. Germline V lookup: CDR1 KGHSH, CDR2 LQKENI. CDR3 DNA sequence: TGTGCCAGCTCACCGACAGGGGGCAGTGAGCAGTTCTTC. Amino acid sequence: CASSPTGGSEQFF.

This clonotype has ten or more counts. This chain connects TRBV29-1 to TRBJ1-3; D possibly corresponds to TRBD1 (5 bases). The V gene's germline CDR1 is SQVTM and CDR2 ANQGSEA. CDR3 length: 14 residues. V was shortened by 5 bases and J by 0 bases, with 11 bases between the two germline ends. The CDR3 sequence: CSVRDGRSGNTIYF. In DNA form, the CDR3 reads TGCAGCGTTAGGGACGGACGCTCTGGAAACACCATATATTTT.

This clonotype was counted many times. For the CDR3, the DNA is TGTGCCAGCAGCGTAGATCCCAGCGGAGTTTACGAGCAGTACTTC. It is translated as CASSVDPSGVYEQYF. The chain combines TRBV9 with TRBJ2-7; tentatively, D is TRBD2 (5 bases). CDR3 length: 15 amino acids. CDR1 is SGDLS and CDR2 is YYNGEE in the germline V gene. V lost 0 bases and J lost 4, with 14 bases in between.

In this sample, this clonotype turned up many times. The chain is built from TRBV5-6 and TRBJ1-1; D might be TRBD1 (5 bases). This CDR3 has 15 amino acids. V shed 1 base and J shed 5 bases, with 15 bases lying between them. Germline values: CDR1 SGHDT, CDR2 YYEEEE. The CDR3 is CASSLQGGVGTEAFF. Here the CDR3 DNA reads TGTGCCAGCAGCTTGCAGGGAGGAGTCGGGACTGAAGCTTTCTTT.

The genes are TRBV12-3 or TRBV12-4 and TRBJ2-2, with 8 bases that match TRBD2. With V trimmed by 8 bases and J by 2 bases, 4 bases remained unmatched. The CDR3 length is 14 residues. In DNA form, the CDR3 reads TGTGCCAGCTGCCGGGGGGGAAACACCGGGGAGCTGTTTTTT. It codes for CASCRGGNTGELFF.

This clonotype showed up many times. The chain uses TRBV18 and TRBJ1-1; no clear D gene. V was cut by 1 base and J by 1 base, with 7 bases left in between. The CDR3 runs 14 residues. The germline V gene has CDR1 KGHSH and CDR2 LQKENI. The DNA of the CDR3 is TGTGCCAGCTCACCACTTAACGAGAACACTGAAGCTTTCTTT. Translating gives CASSPLNENTEAFF.

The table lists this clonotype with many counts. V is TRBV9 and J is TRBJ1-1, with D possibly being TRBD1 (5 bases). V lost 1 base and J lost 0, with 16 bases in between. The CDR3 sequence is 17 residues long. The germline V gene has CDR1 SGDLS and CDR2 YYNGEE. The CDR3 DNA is TGTGCCAGCAGCGTACCAGGGACGGCCCCTGTGAACACTGAAGCTTTCTTT. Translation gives CASSVPGTAPVNTEAFF.